This TCR beta chain emerged from a study of cytomegalovirus exposure and HLA in healthy donors (dated by TCRdb to 2017 to 2019). About the study as a whole: An earlier analysis of more than 550 of the donors reported under 300 Gb of sequence data and around 110 million unique TCR beta sequences obtained from roughly 180 million T cells. Of the 300 to 400 genotyped donors, around 81% fell in the genetic ancestry cluster associated with self-reported Caucasian donors. Every discovery cohort repertoire had been produced on one sequencing platform. Both class I and class II loci were covered by HLA typing, at four-digit resolution. In a later genetic analysis, genome-wide SNP genotypes for about 65% of the 666 donors were used, and that subset was treated as a discovery cohort. About 310 gigabases of sequencing data and approximately 93 million unique TCR sequences were included in an early release covering several hundred HLA-typed donors. High-throughput TCR immunosequencing, statistical association of individual TCRs with disease status, and machine learning were combined to predict cytomegalovirus infection status. An earlier analysis of 587 of the donors applied high-throughput TCR beta sequencing to assess whether each TCR beta V gene segment acted as functional or pseudogenic. The later analysis used no new phenotypic data to find candidate immune exposures, relying instead on TCR beta sequences and their occurrence across donors. On average, around 240,000 unique TCR beta nucleotide sequences were sequenced per donor among 398 genotyped donors of the cohort, with 15% to 20% of those sequences being non-productive. Donor age, sex, ethnicity and CMV serostatus were compiled together with the repertoire data. Typing coverage varied by locus: about 629-640 donors for A, B, C, DRB1 and DQB1; 500 to 550 for DQA1; 600 to 610 for DPA1; roughly 450 for DPB1. The study was designed to test whether signatures of past pathogen exposure could be identified by cataloging public T cell receptors. A later analysis re-examined previously published TCR beta repertoires from more than 550 donors and added high-resolution HLA genotyping to investigate patterns of TCR occurrence. In addition to the first cohort of several hundred subjects, a separate validation cohort of 120 different subjects was used. Because of strong linkage in the cohort, a few DR-DQ haplotypes were treated as single units for association and clustering. The study profiled the T cell repertoires of hundreds of subjects by immunosequencing and related them to cytomegalovirus serostatus.

The library was built by means of the immunoSEQ multiplex PCR assay. The multiplex PCR relied on a mix of 60 forward primers for TCR Vbeta segments and 13 reverse primers for TCR Jbeta segments. A multiplex PCR assay on genomic DNA amplified the CDR3 region of rearranged TCR beta genes. The amplified TCR beta libraries were sequenced on the Illumina HiSeq System as 87-base-pair reads. The published analysis was carried out like this. In a later analysis, 70 million to 95 million unique TCR beta chains were counted across the roughly 610 repertoires, and around 10 million of these chains were shared by at least two donors. A nearest-neighbor algorithm error-corrected the raw reads and collapsed the reads into unique sequences, merging closely related sequences to remove PCR and sequencing errors. V, D and J gene segments were assigned by aligning CDR3 sequences to IMGT reference sequences. For a sequence to be retained, a match of at least six nucleotides to both a V gene segment and a J gene segment was required. Rearrangements were called productive when the CDR3 lacked stop codons and stayed in frame with V and J; all others were non-productive. CDR3 was defined by IMGT convention, running from the second conserved V-encoded cysteine to the conserved J-encoded phenylalanine. Sequences without an unambiguous match to a single V gene segment were excluded from the earlier analysis of approximately 600 of the donors. In an earlier analysis of 587 of the donors, V segments were called functional above 56.7% productive rearrangements and were called segregating when the between-donor standard deviation exceeded 5%. To diagnose cytomegalovirus status from the catalog of TCR beta chain sequences, a statistical classification framework was built. V and J gene assignment, in a later analysis, came from comparing TCR nucleotide sequences with IMGT/GENE-DB human TR gene sequences. The TCRdist pipeline was used in a later analysis to assign CDR3 sequences and most-parsimonious VDJ recombination scenarios. In a later analysis, each TCR beta chain was defined by its CDR3 amino acid sequence together with its V-gene family, and reads lacking a unique V-gene family were excluded. A later analysis removed 592 highly shared, low-generation-probability nucleotide sequences to deal with suspected cross-contamination and a sequencing artifact. In a later analysis, a clonal expansion index was calculated for each public chain from normalized within-repertoire ranks of inferred template counts. Generation probabilities in a later analysis came from a VDJ recombination model fitted to out-of-frame rearrangements, and those results were checked against IGoR. In a later analysis, TCR-TCR, TCR-HLA and TCR-CMV co-occurrence was scored with hypergeometric tests, and a repertoire-size bias correction was applied to TCR pairs. To estimate false discovery rates, a later analysis permuted the HLA or CMV assignments 20 times. In a later analysis, co-occurring TCRs were grouped with DBSCAN, and TCRdist sequence similarity was added when clustering was performed within HLA-allele-positive subsets. Co-occurrence clustering excluded repertoires with fewer than 30,000 or more than 120,000 public chains, plus five with anomalous nucleotide sharing. What TCRdb holds here is the immuneACCESS table cut down to in-frame rearrangements. Part of the clones is not present; checked against another copy, under half of the missing clones reflect an unresolved V gene, and the others are unexplained. That table supplies the V and J calls and clone size; D and trimming were determined from the DNA. The sample table gives 95,000 to 150,000 clones. The ten largest account for about 2.2% of the sample.

A note on this clone: Which antigen it targets is not known.

Relative to germline, V is missing 2 bases and J is missing 4 bases, with 5 bases of the junction outside any gene match. The CDR3 covers 15 residues, taking in both the cysteine and the phenylalanine. Only CDR3 DNA remains: 45 bases, in frame from the first base. For CDR1 and CDR2, the germline V gene (reference sequence) lists SEHNR and FQNEAQ. The cohort comprised 550 to 700 healthy bone marrow donors. At the time of sampling, all cohort members were nominally healthy, though unrecorded immune exposures were likely present. The donor was CMV seronegative and was included in the group of a few hundred seronegative cohort members. Every donor gave a peripheral blood sample, and the peripheral blood mononuclear cells from that sample were used for TCR beta sequencing. Genomic DNA extraction from the blood cell samples was performed with the Qiagen DNeasy Blood Extraction Kit. Results the study describes overall, beyond this receptor: A later genetic analysis reported fewer N-insertions in productive TCRs among donors in an Asian-associated ancestry cluster than the roughly 700-donor mean. V-gene and J-gene trimming of TCR beta chains was associated with a missense DCLRE1C variant in a later genetic analysis, and the association was replicated in an independent cohort. The sequencing pipeline was judged likely to have produced a cluster of highly shared sequence variants as a technical artifact. The study gave a list of about 170 TCR beta chains associated with cytomegalovirus. Most TCR sequences were observed very rarely across donors, whereas some public TCRs were present in many individuals. According to a later analysis, most CMV-associated TCR beta chains appeared to be HLA-restricted, and the HLA associations seemed to be driven largely by CMV exposure. Roughly uniform sequencing depth across donors was assumed in presence/absence analyses, although this assumption may not hold. Only TCR beta chains were sequenced in this cohort, and the absence of alpha or paired-chain data limited detectable features. HLA typing was unavailable for some donors at each locus, so association tests used only the typed subset. Because counts were too low, seventeen rarely observed V segments, including chromosome 9 orphons, were left out of the earlier analysis of some 640 of the donors. In a later analysis, HLA-associated TCR beta chains showed more clonal expansion and lower generation probabilities than non-associated chains that were equally common. Immune exposure information for the cohort was limited to CMV serostatus. In a later analysis, the rate of TCR association differed among HLA loci, with DRB1 alleles having the most associated TCRs and HLA-C alleles having the fewest. Because the 87-base-pair reads could not distinguish some IMGT-functional V segments, including TRBV6-2 and TRBV6-3, those segments were excluded. Broadly in line with IMGT annotations, most TCR beta V segments showed up in productive rearrangements about 87% or about 30% of the time in an earlier analysis of 450 to 750 of the donors. Three of the identified cytomegalovirus-associated TCR beta chains were confirmed in vitro to be specific for cytomegalovirus antigens. Specific HLA alleles were associated with over 15,000 TCR beta sequences at a false discovery rate of 0.05 in a later analysis. It was suggested by the authors that the approach could potentially be generalized to other disease states and immunological phenotypes. When HLA alleles, especially DR and DQ, strongly co-occurred, attributing TCR associations to individual alleles was difficult. According to a later analysis, parvovirus B19, influenza, CMV and Epstein-Barr virus appeared linked to several top co-occurrence clusters. In both the original and validation cohorts, the classifier was reported to diagnose cytomegalovirus status with high specificity and sensitivity. Linkage disequilibrium might explain the correlated functional status among segregating V segments, but an unknown experimental factor could not be excluded. A further reported finding was that TCR beta sequences accurately predicted the HLA-A and HLA-B alleles for most subjects in the first cohort.

The sequenced material came from PBMCs. The sequence joins TRBV7-9 to TRBJ2-5; TRBD1 lines up with 9 middle nucleotides. The clonotype comes from a man between 35 and 55 years old in good health and CMV-seronegative. The DNA sequence reads TGTGCCAGCAGCTTATCTCACAGGGGGCCAGAGACCCAGTACTTC. Its protein reads: CASSLSHRGPETQYF.